Each of the 16 T cell receptor beta chains below was sequenced from the same sample in a study of blood T cell repertoires in COVID-19. Profiling relied on immunoSEQ multiplex PCR, and the TCRdb table lists in-frame clones only, not all of them. The table lists 150,000 to 200,000 clones, approximately 83% of them singletons, with roughly 8% in the top ten. The sequenced sample was peripheral blood. These TCRs come from a man in his fifties or sixties with acute or convalescent COVID-19.

V gene TRBV10-3 combines with J gene TRBJ2-3, with 9 bases matching TRBD1. With 2 bases clipped from V and 5 bases from J, the junction kept 8 bases outside the gene matches. Germline loops: CDR1 ENHRY, CDR2 SYGVKD. The CDR3 has 16 amino acids. The CDR3 is CAISEGQGSVGDTQYF. CDR3 DNA sequence: TGTGCCATCAGTGAGGGACAGGGGTCCGTGGGAGATACGCAGTATTTT.

This clone was seen only a few times. The chain employs TRBV18 and TRBJ2-1; the match to TRBD2 covers 7 bases. V gave up 3 bases and J gave up 5 bases; unmatched junction bases: 7. The CDR3 covers 15 residues. The V gene's germline CDR1 is KGHSH and CDR2 LQKENI. The CDR3 DNA sequence: TGTGCCAGCTCACCCATTCCGGGACTAAACAATGAGCAGTTCTTC. Translation: CASSPIPGLNNEQFF.

The chain carries TRBV5-1 and TRBJ2-5; tentatively, D is TRBD2 (6 bases). CDR1 SGHRS and CDR2 YFSETQ come from the germline V gene. The CDR3 sequence is 14 residues long. Trimming stripped 0 bases from V and 4 bases from J, with 10 bases between. In nucleotides, the CDR3 is TGCGCCAGCAGCTTGGCCTCGGGGGTAGAGACCCAGTACTTC. Translating gives CASSLASGVETQYF.

The CDR3 bases are TGTGCCAGCATACCGCCGGGACAGGGCTACAATGAGCAGTTCTTC. This encodes CASIPPGQGYNEQFF. The rearrangement uses TRBV27 and TRBJ2-1, with 9 nucleotides matching TRBD1. This CDR3 spans 15 amino acids. Per germline, CDR1 MNHEY and CDR2 SMNVEV (reference sequence). Trimming cost V 7 bases and J 3 bases; bases outside gene matches: 7.

The rearrangement links TRBV2 to TRBJ1-6; tentative D call: TRBD1 (5 bases). The CDR3 consists of 13 residues. The V end lost 8 bases, the J end lost 6 bases, and 11 bases lay between the germline ends. Germline loops: CDR1 SNHLY, CDR2 FYNNEI. CDR3 sequence (DNA): TGTGCCAGCGGGGGGTCGGGTAATTCACCCCTCCACTTT. Translated, it gives CASGGSGNSPLHF.

This clone came up a few times. This rearrangement joins TRBV10-3 to TRBJ2-3; tentative D call: TRBD2 (5 bases). The CDR3 consists of 13 residues. Germline-derived CDR1 and CDR2 are ENHRY and SYGVKD. Trimming removed 8 bases at V and 4 bases at J, with 13 bases between. CDR3 nucleotide sequence: TGTGCCATCGGAGGCAGGCGGCCAGATACGCAGTATTTT. This sequence encodes CAIGGRRPDTQYF.

The V and J genes are TRBV4-1 and TRBJ2-5, with D uncertain. Trimming left V 4 bases short and J 2 bases short, with 11 bases between. Germline V gene data show CDR1 as MGHRA and CDR2 as YSYEKL. This CDR3 has 14 amino acids. DNA of the CDR3: TGCGCCAGCAGCCCCCGATCAGGACAAGAGACCCAGTACTTC. Protein product: CASSPRSGQETQYF.

J is TRBJ1-6 and V is TRBV18, with TRBD1 matching over 7 bases. There are 14 residues in the CDR3. The germline gives CDR1 KGHSH, CDR2 LQKENI. The ends lost 4 bases at V and 7 bases at J; junction bases unmatched: 4. The CDR3 DNA reads TGTGCCAGCTCACTTGACAGGGTAAATTCACCCCTCCACTTT. Protein sequence: CASSLDRVNSPLHF.

A note on this clone: Other DNA sequences in this sample translate to the same CDR3. The chain employs TRBV28 and TRBJ1-1; 8 bases match TRBD1. Germline CDR1 MDHEN, CDR2 SYDVKM. The J segment lost 1 base and the V segment lost 6 bases, leaving 1 base of the junction unmatched. The CDR3 has 13 residues. The CDR3 nucleotides are TGTGCCAGCAGAGGGACAGGGAACACTGAAGCTTTCTTT. Its protein product is CASRGTGNTEAFF.

This chain's CDR3 is CASSQGDGRTGELFF. As DNA, the CDR3 is TGTGCCAGCAGCCAAGGCGACGGGAGGACCGGGGAGCTGTTTTTT. The chain couples TRBV4-2 to TRBJ2-2; 7 bases fit TRBD2. CDR3 length: 15 amino acids. CDR1 LGHNA and CDR2 YNFKEQ come from the germline V gene. V trimming: 1 base; J trimming: 5 bases; junction bases outside the gene matches: 4.

The J gene is TRBJ2-5, the V gene TRBV11-2; D is unclear. CDR1 is SGHAT and CDR2 is FQNNGV in the germline V gene. The CDR3 is made up of 12 amino acids. The ends were cut back, 7 bases at V and 5 bases at J, with 11 bases in the middle. This chain's CDR3 is CASIDSEETQYF. In nucleotides, the CDR3 is TGTGCCAGCATAGACTCGGAGGAGACCCAGTACTTC.

The chain is built from TRBV5-1 and TRBJ1-1, with TRBD1 identical over 9 bases. The CDR3 contains 15 residues. V lost 3 bases, J lost 4 bases, and 7 bases stayed unmatched. Germline V gene sequence: CDR1 SGHRS, CDR2 YFSETQ. The CDR3: CASSWRDREITEAFF. The CDR3 DNA reads as TGCGCCAGCAGCTGGAGGGACAGGGAGATCACTGAAGCTTTCTTT.

The genes are TRBV4-2 and TRBJ2-3; 12 bases match TRBD2. The germline V gene has CDR1 LGHNA and CDR2 YNFKEQ. J lost 1 base, V lost 1 base, and 9 bases had no gene match. The CDR3 contains 19 residues. CDR3 in amino acids: CASSQAVSSGRAGTDTQYF. The CDR3 coding sequence is TGTGCCAGCAGCCAAGCTGTGTCTAGCGGGAGGGCCGGCACAGATACGCAGTATTTT.

The CDR3 bases are TGTGCCAGCAGTTTAAGGTCACGGGGAGACACTGAAGCTTTCTTT. Protein product: CASSLRSRGDTEAFF. The chain combines TRBV28 with TRBJ1-1; no reliable D call. The V gene lost 2 bases and the J gene lost 3 bases, with 13 bases spanning the gap. Germline values: CDR1 MDHEN, CDR2 SYDVKM. CDR3 length equals 15 residues.

This clone was seen just once. The chain combines TRBV27 with TRBJ2-1; the D gene is possibly TRBD2 (6 bases). Trimming took off 0 bases at V and 3 bases at J, with 12 bases between the two ends. The CDR3 has 16 residues. CDR1 is MNHEY, CDR2 SMNVEV, per germline (reference sequence). CDR3 DNA: TGTGCCAGCAGTTTATCTTCGGGGGAGGACTACAATGAGCAGTTCTTC. Protein product: CASSLSSGEDYNEQFF.

This chain joins TRBV2 and TRBJ1-1; TRBD1 matches at 10 bases. The germline V gene encodes CDR1 SNHLY and CDR2 FYNNEI. The CDR3 loop spans 14 amino acids. V dropped 6 bases and J dropped 11; count of bases not matched to a gene: 12. The DNA for the CDR3 is TGTGCCAGCAGGCCCGACAGGGGGCCCTTTTCCGCTTTCTTT. As protein: CASRPDRGPFSAFF.